These 21 T cell receptor beta chains were all obtained from the same sample, sequenced in a study of shared clonotypes between healthy human individuals. The repertoire was sequenced with immunoSEQ multiplex PCR; TCRdb's copy has only in-frame clones and lacks some. The table has nearly 750,000 clones, over 55% seen once. The source material was memory CD4+ T cells sorted from blood. The subset here: CD45RA-negative fraction. The receptors derive from a woman aged 25 to 39 in good health.

This rearrangement joins TRBV9 to TRBJ2-1; 10 nucleotides agree with TRBD2. CDR1 and CDR2 from the germline V gene are SGDLS and YYNGEE. V lost 6 bases, J lost 6 bases, and 12 bases stayed unmatched. The CDR3 is 16 amino acids. The CDR3 is CASNPQLAGVSNEQFF. As DNA, the CDR3 is TGTGCCAGCAACCCCCAGCTAGCGGGAGTTAGCAATGAGCAGTTCTTC. Supplemented by reference TRBV9 and TRBJ2-1, the full variable domain reads DSGVTQTPKHLITATGQRVTLRCSPRSGDLSVYWYQQSLDQGLQFLIQYYNGEERAKGNILERFSAQQFPDLHSELNLSSLELGDSALYFCASNPQLAGVSNEQFFGPGTRLTVL.

V gene TRBV5-4 combines with J gene TRBJ2-2; 9 positions match TRBD2. CDR1 is SGHNT and CDR2 is YYREEE in the germline V gene (reference sequence). The CDR3 extends over 17 amino acids. Germline trimming cut 0 bases from V and 6 bases from J; bases unmatched to any gene: 9. CDR3 in amino acids: CASSLGSPGLAPGELFF. As DNA, the CDR3 is TGTGCCAGCAGCTTGGGATCCCCGGGACTAGCCCCCGGGGAGCTGTTTTTT. The full variable domain, in which reference TRBV5-4 and TRBJ2-2 provide the parts outside the CDR3, is ETGVTQSPTHLIKTRGQQVTLRCSSQSGHNTVSWYQQALGQGPQFIFQYYREEENGRGNFPPRFSGLQFPNYSSELNVNALELDDSALYLCASSLGSPGLAPGELFFGEGSRLTVL.

The chain combines TRBV27 with TRBJ1-5; no definite D call. The CDR3 covers 18 residues. Trimming stripped 0 bases from V and 2 bases from J, with 17 bases between. The germline CDR1 and CDR2 sequences are MNHEY and SMNVEV (reference sequence). The CDR3 reads CASSLSPMRGNGNQPQHF. In DNA form, the CDR3 reads TGTGCCAGCAGTTTATCCCCTATGAGAGGGAATGGCAATCAGCCCCAGCATTTT.

DNA for the CDR3: TGTGCCAGCAGTGGGACCGGGACAGGGTTAGGCTATGGCTACACCTTC. Its protein is CASSGTGTGLGYGYTF. The J gene is TRBJ1-2, the V gene TRBV2; 9 bases match TRBD1. The V gene end was trimmed by 4 bases and the J gene end by 4 bases; junction bases not matched to a gene: 10. In germline, CDR1 is SNHLY, CDR2 FYNNEI. The CDR3 has 16 residues.

This clone was recorded a few times. The genes are TRBV28 and TRBJ1-2; D is uncertain. V dropped 6 bases and J dropped 2 bases, with 10 bases sitting between them. The CDR3 consists of 13 residues. Germline V gene data show CDR1 as MDHEN and CDR2 as SYDVKM. The DNA for the CDR3 is TGTGCCAGCAGGGCCTCAACCAACTATGGCTACACCTTC. Its protein is CASRASTNYGYTF.

The chain has TRBV28 and TRBJ1-4; tentatively, D is TRBD1 (5 bases). Trimming stripped 5 bases from V and 7 bases from J, with 17 bases between. From germline, CDR1 is MDHEN and CDR2 SYDVKM. The CDR3 consists of 15 residues. CDR3 bases: TGTGCCAGCAGTCTCATGACAGCACTCGGTGAAAAACTGTTTTTT. As protein: CASSLMTALGEKLFF.

The gene calls are TRBV28 and TRBJ1-2, with TRBD1 as a possible D gene (5 bases). The V gene's germline CDR1 is MDHEN and CDR2 SYDVKM. The CDR3 covers 14 residues. Trimming left V 3 bases short and J 1 base short, with 9 bases between. CDR3 nucleotide sequence: TGTGCCAGCAGTTTCGCCCAGGGTAACTATGGCTACACCTTC. Its protein is CASSFAQGNYGYTF.

J is TRBJ1-2 and V is TRBV19, with D perhaps matching TRBD1 (5 bases). The CDR3 covers 13 residues. The germline V gene encodes CDR1 LNHDA and CDR2 SQIVND (reference sequence). V was cut by 6 bases and J by 8 bases, with 16 bases left in between. As DNA, the CDR3 is TGTGCCAGTAGAGCCCAGGGTATTCTAGGCTACACCTTC. It encodes CASRAQGILGYTF.

The chain employs TRBV2 and TRBJ1-4; maybe TRBD1 (5 bases). The CDR3 totals 15 residues. The germline V and J ends were trimmed by 6 bases and 8 bases, with 19 bases remaining between them. From germline, CDR1 is SNHLY and CDR2 FYNNEI. As DNA, the CDR3 is TGTGCCAGCAGCCGAACGGGGGGACCCGGGGAAAAACTGTTTTTT. Its translation: CASSRTGGPGEKLFF.

This chain uses TRBV27 with TRBJ1-1; tentative D call: TRBD1 (5 bases). Germline CDR1 and CDR2: MNHEY and SMNVEV (reference sequence). Trimming cost V 0 bases and J 5 bases, with 10 bases left between them. The CDR3 extends over 14 amino acids. CDR3 loop: CASSLSPGRTEAFF. The CDR3 DNA reads as TGTGCCAGCAGTTTATCCCCAGGGCGGACTGAAGCTTTCTTT.

This sequence joins TRBV6-6 and TRBJ2-5; 7 nucleotides align to TRBD2. Germline lookup yields CDR1 MNHNY and CDR2 SVGAGI (reference sequence). The CDR3 has 16 residues. After removal of 4 bases from V and 4 bases from J, the junction contained 12 bases not matched to a gene. The CDR3 is CASSSIPGLHAETQYF. The CDR3 DNA sequence: TGTGCCAGCAGTTCTATACCGGGACTACATGCAGAGACCCAGTACTTC.

This sequence joins TRBV18 and TRBJ2-7, with a weak D call TRBD2 (6 bases). V lost 0 bases and J lost 7, with 13 bases in between. This CDR3 region has 14 residues. Germline V gene lookup returns CDR1 KGHSH and CDR2 LQKENI. CDR3 loop: CASSPPASEGEQYF. CDR3 DNA sequence: TGTGCCAGCTCACCACCAGCCTCGGAGGGGGAGCAGTACTTC.

The chain joins TRBV27 to TRBJ2-2, with D hard to call. Trimming removed 4 bases from V and 2 bases from J, with 17 bases in between. The CDR3 totals 17 residues. Germline assignment: CDR1 MNHEY and CDR2 SMNVEV (reference sequence). CDR3: CASSSPGGLYNTGELFF. The DNA of the CDR3 is TGTGCCAGCAGTTCCCCTGGCGGCCTCTACAACACCGGGGAGCTGTTTTTT.

The chain joins TRBV19 to TRBJ1-1; no definite D call. V was pared by 7 bases and J by 2 bases, with 11 bases between. CDR3 length equals 13 residues. Germline loops: CDR1 LNHDA, CDR2 SQIVND (reference sequence). This chain's CDR3 is CASTFYSNTEAFF. CDR3 DNA: TGTGCCAGTACGTTCTACAGCAACACTGAAGCTTTCTTT. Full variable domain (missing parts from reference TRBV19 and TRBJ1-1): DGGITQSPKYLFRKEGQNVTLSCEQNLNHDAMYWYRQDPGQGLRLIYYSQIVNDFQKGDIAEGYSVSREKKESFPLTVTSAQKNPTAFYLCASTFYSNTEAFFGQGTRLTVV.

The V gene is TRBV7-2, the J gene TRBJ2-5; D might be TRBD1 (5 bases). Germline V gene lookup returns CDR1 SGHTA and CDR2 FQGNSA. The CDR3 is made up of 16 amino acids. V lost 1 base and J lost 1, with 13 bases in between. The CDR3 coding sequence is TGTGCCAGCAGCTTAGTGGGGCTAGTTCCCCAAGAGACCCAGTACTTC. Its protein is CASSLVGLVPQETQYF.

This clone occurred a few times. The chain uses TRBV5-1 and TRBJ1-4; D is unresolved. The CDR3 is 16 residues long. Germline V gene sequence: CDR1 SGHRS, CDR2 YFSETQ. Between the trimmed V and J ends, which lost 0 bases and 8 bases, there was a span of 17 bases. CDR3 residues: CASSLGAAGVGEKLFF. The CDR3, as DNA: TGCGCCAGCAGCTTGGGGGCCGCGGGAGTAGGGGAAAAACTGTTTTTT.

This clone was seen a single time. This chain links TRBV2 with TRBJ2-2; 9 nucleotides line up with TRBD1. Germline values: CDR1 SNHLY, CDR2 FYNNEI. The CDR3 spans 13 residues. V shed 7 bases and J 7 bases; nucleotides not matched to a gene: 4. Here the CDR3 reads CASKGQGLGELFF. The DNA for the CDR3 is TGTGCCAGCAAGGGACAGGGTCTCGGGGAGCTGTTTTTT.

This chain connects TRBV18 to TRBJ1-5, with D possibly being TRBD1 (6 bases). V was clipped by 4 bases and J by 4 bases, with 11 bases between them. This CDR3 is built from 14 residues. The germline V gene has CDR1 KGHSH and CDR2 LQKENI. The CDR3 DNA is TGTGCCAGCTCACGCAAGGGGGAAAATCAGCCCCAGCATTTT. Amino acid sequence: CASSRKGENQPQHF.

The rearrangement uses TRBV27 and TRBJ2-5; D not certain. Germline V lookup: CDR1 MNHEY, CDR2 SMNVEV (reference sequence). This CDR3 is 14 amino acids long. V was cut by 3 bases and J by 4 bases, with 12 bases left in between. DNA of the CDR3: TGTGCCAGCAGTTTTATAGCTGGCGCAGAGACCCAGTACTTC. Its protein product is CASSFIAGAETQYF.

The chain carries TRBV2 and TRBJ2-1, with 12 bases lining up with TRBD2. Trimming took 7 bases from V and 1 from J; bases not matched to a gene: 5. Per the germline V gene, CDR1 is SNHLY and CDR2 is FYNNEI. CDR3 length: 16 amino acids. The CDR3: CASKTLAGGSYNEQFF. DNA of the CDR3: TGTGCCAGCAAGACCCTAGCGGGAGGGTCCTACAATGAGCAGTTCTTC.

V is TRBV6-6 and J is TRBJ2-3; D is perhaps TRBD2 (6 bases). Deletions cut 11 bases from V and 4 bases from J, with 19 bases between. The CDR3 is made up of 14 amino acids. From germline, CDR1 is MNHNY and CDR2 SVGAGI (reference sequence). CDR3: CASCRAGWSDTQYF. CDR3 nucleotides: TGTGCCTCCTGCCGGGCGGGATGGTCAGATACGCAGTATTTT.